In its sample, the clone carrying this T cell receptor beta chain was seen many times. The target antigen is unknown. The CDR3 regions of TCR beta were amplified from RNA transcripts. The HTBI primer set drove a first-round RT-PCR of the TCR CDR3. MiXCR was run by TCRdb on the multiplex PCR reads, yielding one entry per CDR3 protein. The table records over 250,000 distinct CDR3 sequences, 25% of them present only once. The data derive from a study of T cells in Graves' hyperthyroidism and ophthalmopathy. General observations from the study: The model predicted ophthalmopathy a median around six months before onset. In the blood, most expanded thyroid clonotypes above 0.001 appeared as well.

CDR1 GTSNPN and CDR2 SVGIG come from the germline V gene (reference sequence). J gave up 10 bases and V 0 bases, and 11 bases lay outside the gene matches. The CDR3 contains 14 residues. Newly diagnosed patients aged 18 to 65 had hyperthyroidism of under 2 months' duration. This clonotype originated in a man aged 40-49 years with Graves' hyperthyroidism that later progressed to Graves' ophthalmopathy. The sequenced material came from blood. The chain combines TRBV30 with TRBJ1-1; TRBD1 aligns across 7 bases. This CDR3 reads CAWSVRRQGGTAFF. The CDR3 DNA reads TGTGCCTGGAGTGTACGGAGACAGGGTGGTACAGCTTTCTTT.